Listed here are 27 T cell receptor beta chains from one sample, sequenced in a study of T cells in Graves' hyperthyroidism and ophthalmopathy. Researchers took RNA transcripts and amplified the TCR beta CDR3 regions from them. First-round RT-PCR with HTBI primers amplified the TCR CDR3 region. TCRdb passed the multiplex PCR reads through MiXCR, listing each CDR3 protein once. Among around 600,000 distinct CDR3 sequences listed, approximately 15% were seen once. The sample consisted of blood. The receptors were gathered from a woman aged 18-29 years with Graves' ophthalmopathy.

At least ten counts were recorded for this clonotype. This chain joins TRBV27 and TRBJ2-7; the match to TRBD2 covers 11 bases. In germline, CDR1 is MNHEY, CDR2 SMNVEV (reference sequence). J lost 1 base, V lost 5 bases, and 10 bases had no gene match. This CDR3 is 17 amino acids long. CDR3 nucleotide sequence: TGTGCCAGCAGTCCCCAGACTCTAGCGGGAGGATCCTACGAGCAGTACTTC. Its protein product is CASSPQTLAGGSYEQYF.

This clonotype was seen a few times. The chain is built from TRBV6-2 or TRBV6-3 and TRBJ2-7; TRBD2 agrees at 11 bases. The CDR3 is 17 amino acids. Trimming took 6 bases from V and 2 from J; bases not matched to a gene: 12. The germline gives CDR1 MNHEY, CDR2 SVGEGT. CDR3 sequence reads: CASRSLRTSGPAYEQYF. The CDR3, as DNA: TGTGCCAGCAGGAGTCTCCGGACTAGCGGGCCAGCCTACGAGCAGTACTTC.

CDR3 region: CAISESTVRGPHLPGFHEQFF. CDR3 sequence (DNA): TGTGCCATCAGTGAGTCGACGGTCAGGGGACCCCATCTCCCGGGCTTCCATGAGCAGTTCTTC. V and J are TRBV10-3 and TRBJ2-1; tentative D call: TRBD1 (6 bases). Germline CDR1 reads ENHRY; CDR2 reads SYGVKD. The CDR3 spans 21 residues. The V gene lost 0 bases and the J gene lost 8 bases, with 32 bases spanning the gap.

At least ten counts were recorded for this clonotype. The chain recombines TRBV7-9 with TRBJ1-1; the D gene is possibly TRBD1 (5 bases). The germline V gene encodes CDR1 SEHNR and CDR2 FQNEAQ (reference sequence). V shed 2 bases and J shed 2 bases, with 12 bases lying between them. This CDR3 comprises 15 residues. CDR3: CASSLPGPRNTEAFF. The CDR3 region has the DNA TGTGCCAGCAGCTTACCGGGACCCCGAAACACTGAAGCTTTCTTT.

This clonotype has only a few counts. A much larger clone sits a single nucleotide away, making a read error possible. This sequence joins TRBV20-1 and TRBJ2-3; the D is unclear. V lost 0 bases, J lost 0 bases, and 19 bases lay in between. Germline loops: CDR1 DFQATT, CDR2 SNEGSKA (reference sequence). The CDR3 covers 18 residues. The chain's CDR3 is CSARDPSGEDLSTDTQYF. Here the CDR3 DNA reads TGCAGTGCTAGAGACCCTTCCGGAGAGGACCTTAGCACAGATACGCAGTATTTT.

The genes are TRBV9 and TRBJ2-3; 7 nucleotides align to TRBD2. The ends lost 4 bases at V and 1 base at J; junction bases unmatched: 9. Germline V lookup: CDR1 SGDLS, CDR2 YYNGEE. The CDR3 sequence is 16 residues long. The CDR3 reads CASSSREGARTDTQYF. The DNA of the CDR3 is TGTGCCAGCAGCTCGAGGGAGGGCGCGCGCACAGATACGCAGTATTTT.

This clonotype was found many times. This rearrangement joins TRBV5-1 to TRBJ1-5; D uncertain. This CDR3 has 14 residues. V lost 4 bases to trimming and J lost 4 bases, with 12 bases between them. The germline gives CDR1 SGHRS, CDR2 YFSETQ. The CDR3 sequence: CASSDGVGNQPQHF. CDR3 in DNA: TGCGCCAGCAGCGATGGGGTAGGGAATCAGCCCCAGCATTTT. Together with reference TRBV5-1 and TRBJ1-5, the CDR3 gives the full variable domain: KAGVTQTPRYLIKTRGQQVTLSCSPISGHRSVSWYQQTPGQGLQFLFEYFSETQRNKGNFPGRFSGRQFSNSRSEMNVSTLELGDSALYLCASSDGVGNQPQHFGDGTRLSIL.

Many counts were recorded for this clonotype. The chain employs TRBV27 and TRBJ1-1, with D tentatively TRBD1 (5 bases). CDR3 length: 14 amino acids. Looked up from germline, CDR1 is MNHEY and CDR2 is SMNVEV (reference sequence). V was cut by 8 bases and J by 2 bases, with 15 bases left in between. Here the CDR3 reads CASGMEGPNTEAFF. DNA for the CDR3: TGTGCCAGCGGGATGGAGGGGCCAAACACTGAAGCTTTCTTT.

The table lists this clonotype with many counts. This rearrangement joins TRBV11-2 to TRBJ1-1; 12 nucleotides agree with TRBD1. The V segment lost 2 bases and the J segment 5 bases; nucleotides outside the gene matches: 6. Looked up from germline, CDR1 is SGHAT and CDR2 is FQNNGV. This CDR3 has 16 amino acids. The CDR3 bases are TGTGCCAGCAGCTTACTTCCGGGACAGGGGGCGACTGAAGCTTTCTTT. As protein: CASSLLPGQGATEAFF.

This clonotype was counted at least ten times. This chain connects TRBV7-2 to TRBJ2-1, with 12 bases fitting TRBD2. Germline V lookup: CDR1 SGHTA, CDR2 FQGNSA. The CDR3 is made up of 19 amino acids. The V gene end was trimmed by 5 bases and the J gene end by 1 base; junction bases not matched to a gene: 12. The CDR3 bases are TGTGCCAGCAGCCTACCGGGACTAGCGGGTCGGGGGTCCTACAATGAGCAGTTCTTC. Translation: CASSLPGLAGRGSYNEQFF. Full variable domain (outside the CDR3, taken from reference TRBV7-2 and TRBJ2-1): GAGVSQSPSNKVTEKGKDVELRCDPISGHTALYWYRQSLGQGLEFLIYFQGNSAPDKSGLPSDRFSAERTGGSVSTLTIQRTQQEDSAVYLCASSLPGLAGRGSYNEQFFGPGTRLTVL.

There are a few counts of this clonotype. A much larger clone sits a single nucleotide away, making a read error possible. Written as DNA, the CDR3 is TGCAGTGCTAGCGGGGGCGAGGGGTTCCAGTACTTC. Encoded protein: CSASGGEGFQYF. The gene calls are TRBV20-1 and TRBJ2-5, with D perhaps assigned TRBD1 or TRBD2 (6 bases each). Germline V gene sequence: CDR1 DFQATT, CDR2 SNEGSKA (reference sequence). This CDR3 has 12 residues. The V gene lost 3 bases and the J gene lost 10 bases, with 15 bases spanning the gap.

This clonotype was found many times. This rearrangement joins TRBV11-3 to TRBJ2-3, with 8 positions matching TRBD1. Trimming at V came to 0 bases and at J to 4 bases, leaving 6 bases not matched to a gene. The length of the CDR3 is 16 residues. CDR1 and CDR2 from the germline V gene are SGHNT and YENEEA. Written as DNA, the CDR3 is TGTGCCAGCAGCTTAGACTTGGGACAGGTATCAGATACGCAGTATTTT. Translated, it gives CASSLDLGQVSDTQYF.

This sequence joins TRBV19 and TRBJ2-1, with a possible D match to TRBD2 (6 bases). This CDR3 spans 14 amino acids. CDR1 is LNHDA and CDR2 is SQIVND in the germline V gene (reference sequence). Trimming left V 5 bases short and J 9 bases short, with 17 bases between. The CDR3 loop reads CASSFRTMRGEQFF. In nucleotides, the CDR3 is TGTGCCAGTAGTTTCCGGACTATGCGGGGTGAGCAGTTCTTC.

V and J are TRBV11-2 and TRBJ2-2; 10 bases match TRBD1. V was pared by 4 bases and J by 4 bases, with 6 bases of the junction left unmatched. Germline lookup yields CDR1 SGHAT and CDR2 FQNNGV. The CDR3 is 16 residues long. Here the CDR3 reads CASSYRQGARTGELFF. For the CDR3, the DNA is TGTGCCAGCAGCTACAGACAGGGGGCCCGCACCGGGGAGCTGTTTTTT.

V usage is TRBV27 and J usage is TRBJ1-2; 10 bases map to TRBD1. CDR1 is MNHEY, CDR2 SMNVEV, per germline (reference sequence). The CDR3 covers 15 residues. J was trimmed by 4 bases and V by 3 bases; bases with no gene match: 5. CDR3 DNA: TGTGCCAGCAGTTTCCCGACAGGGGGCCTCTATGGCTACACCTTC. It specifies CASSFPTGGLYGYTF.

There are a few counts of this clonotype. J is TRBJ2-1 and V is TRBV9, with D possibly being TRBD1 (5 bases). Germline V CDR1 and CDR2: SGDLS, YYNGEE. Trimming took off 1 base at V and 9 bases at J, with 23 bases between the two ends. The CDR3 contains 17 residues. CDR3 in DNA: TGTGCCAGCAGCGTATCCCCCAGTTATCTGGGTCAGGGTGAGCAGTTCTTC. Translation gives CASSVSPSYLGQGEQFF.

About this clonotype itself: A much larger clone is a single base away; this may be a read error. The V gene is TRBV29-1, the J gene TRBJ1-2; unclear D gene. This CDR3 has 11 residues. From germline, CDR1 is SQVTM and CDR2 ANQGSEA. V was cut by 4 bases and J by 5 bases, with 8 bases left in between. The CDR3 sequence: CSVVLGYGYTF. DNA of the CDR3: TGCAGCGTTGTTTTGGGTTATGGCTACACCTTC.

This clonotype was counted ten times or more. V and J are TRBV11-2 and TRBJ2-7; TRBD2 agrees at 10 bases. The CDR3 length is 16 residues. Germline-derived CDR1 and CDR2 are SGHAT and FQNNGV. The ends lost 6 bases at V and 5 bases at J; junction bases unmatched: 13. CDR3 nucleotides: TGTGCCAGCAGGCAGCCCGGTCTAGCGGGAGTAAACGAGCAGTACTTC. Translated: CASRQPGLAGVNEQYF. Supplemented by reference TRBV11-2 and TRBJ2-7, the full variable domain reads EAGVAQSPRYKIIEKRQSVAFWCNPISGHATLYWYQQILGQGPKLLIQFQNNGVVDDSQLPKDRFSAERLKGVDSTLKIQPAKLEDSAVYLCASRQPGLAGVNEQYFGPGTRLTVT.

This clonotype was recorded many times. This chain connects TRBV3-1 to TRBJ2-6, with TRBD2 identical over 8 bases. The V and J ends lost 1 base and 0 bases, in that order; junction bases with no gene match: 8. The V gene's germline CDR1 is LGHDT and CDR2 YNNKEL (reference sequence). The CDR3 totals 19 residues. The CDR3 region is CASSQGRAGGSSGANVLTF. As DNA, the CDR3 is TGTGCCAGCAGCCAAGGGCGGGCGGGAGGAAGCTCTGGGGCCAACGTCCTGACTTTC.

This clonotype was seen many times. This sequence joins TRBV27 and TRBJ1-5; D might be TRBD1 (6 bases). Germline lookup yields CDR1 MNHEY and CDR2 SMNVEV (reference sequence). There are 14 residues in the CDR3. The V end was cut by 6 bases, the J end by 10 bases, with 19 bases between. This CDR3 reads CASRPGGGLRPQHF. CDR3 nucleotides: TGTGCCAGCAGACCAGGTGGGGGGCTTAGACCCCAGCATTTT.

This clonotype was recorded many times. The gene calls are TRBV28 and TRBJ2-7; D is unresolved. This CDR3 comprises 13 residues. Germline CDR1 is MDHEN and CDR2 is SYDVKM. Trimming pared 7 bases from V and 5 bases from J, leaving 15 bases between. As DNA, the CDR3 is TGTGCCAGCACCCCAGCCCTTCGCAACGAGCAGTACTTC. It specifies CASTPALRNEQYF.

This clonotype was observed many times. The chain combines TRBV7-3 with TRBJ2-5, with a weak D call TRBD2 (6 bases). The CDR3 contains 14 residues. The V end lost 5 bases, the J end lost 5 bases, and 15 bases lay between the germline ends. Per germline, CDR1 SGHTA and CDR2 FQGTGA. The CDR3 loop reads CASSLGTPSETQYF. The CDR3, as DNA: TGTGCCAGCAGCCTTGGGACTCCTTCGGAGACCCAGTACTTC.

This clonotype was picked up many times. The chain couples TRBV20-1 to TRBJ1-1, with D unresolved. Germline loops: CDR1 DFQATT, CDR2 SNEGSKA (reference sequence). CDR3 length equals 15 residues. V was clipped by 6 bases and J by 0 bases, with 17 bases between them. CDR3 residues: CSAPSGRVMNTEAFF. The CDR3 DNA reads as TGCAGTGCCCCCTCTGGGAGGGTGATGAACACTGAAGCTTTCTTT.

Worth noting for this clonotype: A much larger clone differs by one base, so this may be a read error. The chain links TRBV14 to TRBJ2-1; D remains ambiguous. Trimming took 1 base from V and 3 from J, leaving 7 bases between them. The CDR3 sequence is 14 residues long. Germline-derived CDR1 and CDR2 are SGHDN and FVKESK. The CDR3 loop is CASSQANSYNEQFF. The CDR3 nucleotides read TGTGCCAGCAGCCAAGCTAACAGCTACAATGAGCAGTTCTTC.

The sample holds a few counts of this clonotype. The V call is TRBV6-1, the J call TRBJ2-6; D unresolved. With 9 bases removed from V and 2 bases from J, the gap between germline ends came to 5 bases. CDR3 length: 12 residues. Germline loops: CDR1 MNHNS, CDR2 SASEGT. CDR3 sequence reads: CASLTGANVLTF. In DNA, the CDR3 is TGTGCCAGTCTAACTGGGGCCAACGTCCTGACTTTC.

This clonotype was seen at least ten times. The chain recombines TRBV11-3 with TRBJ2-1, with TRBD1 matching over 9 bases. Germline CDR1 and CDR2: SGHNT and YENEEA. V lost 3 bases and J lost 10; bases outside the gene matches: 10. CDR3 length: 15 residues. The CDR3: CASSLGQGKSWEQFF. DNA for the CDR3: TGTGCCAGCAGCTTGGGACAGGGAAAAAGTTGGGAGCAGTTCTTC.

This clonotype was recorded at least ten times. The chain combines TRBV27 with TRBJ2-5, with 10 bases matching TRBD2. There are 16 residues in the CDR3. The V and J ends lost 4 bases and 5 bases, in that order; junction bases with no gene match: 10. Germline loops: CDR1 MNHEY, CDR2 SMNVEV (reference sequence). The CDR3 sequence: CASSSGLAERGETQYF. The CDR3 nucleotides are TGTGCCAGCAGTTCCGGACTAGCGGAGAGAGGGGAGACCCAGTACTTC.